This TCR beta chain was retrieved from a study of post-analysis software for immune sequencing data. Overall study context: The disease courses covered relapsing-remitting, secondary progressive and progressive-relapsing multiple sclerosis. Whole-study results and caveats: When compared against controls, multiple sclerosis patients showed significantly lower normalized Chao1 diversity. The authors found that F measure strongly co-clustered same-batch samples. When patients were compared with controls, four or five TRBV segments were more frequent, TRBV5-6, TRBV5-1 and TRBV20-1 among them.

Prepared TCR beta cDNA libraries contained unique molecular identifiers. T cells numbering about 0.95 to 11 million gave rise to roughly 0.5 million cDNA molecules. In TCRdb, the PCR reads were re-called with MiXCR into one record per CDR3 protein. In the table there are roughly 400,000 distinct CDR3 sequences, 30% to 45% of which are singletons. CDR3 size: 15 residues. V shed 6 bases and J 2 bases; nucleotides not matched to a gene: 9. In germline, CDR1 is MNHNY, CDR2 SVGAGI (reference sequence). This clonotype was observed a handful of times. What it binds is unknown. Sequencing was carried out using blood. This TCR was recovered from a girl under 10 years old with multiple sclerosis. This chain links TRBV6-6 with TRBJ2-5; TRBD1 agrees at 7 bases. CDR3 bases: TGTGCCAGCAGCCCGGGACAGTCCCATCAAGAGACCCAGTACTTC. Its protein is CASSPGQSHQETQYF.